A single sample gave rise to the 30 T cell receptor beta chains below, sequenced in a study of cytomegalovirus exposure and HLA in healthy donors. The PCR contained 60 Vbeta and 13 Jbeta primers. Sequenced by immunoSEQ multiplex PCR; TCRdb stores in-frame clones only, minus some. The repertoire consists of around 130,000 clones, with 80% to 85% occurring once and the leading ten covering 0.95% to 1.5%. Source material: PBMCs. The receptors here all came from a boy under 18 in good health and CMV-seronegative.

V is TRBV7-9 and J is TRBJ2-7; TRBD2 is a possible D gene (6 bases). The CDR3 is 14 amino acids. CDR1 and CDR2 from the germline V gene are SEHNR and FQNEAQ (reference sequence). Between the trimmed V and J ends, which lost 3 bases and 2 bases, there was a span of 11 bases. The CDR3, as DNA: TGTGCCAGCAGCTTGGGCGGGGACGCCTACGAGCAGTACTTC. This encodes CASSLGGDAYEQYF.

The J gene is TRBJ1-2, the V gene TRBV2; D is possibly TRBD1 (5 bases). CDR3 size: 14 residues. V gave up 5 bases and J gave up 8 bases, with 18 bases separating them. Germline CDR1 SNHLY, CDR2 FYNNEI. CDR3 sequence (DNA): TGTGCCAGCAGTTATGGGGCCCCCTCCTACGGCTACACCTTC. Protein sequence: CASSYGAPSYGYTF.

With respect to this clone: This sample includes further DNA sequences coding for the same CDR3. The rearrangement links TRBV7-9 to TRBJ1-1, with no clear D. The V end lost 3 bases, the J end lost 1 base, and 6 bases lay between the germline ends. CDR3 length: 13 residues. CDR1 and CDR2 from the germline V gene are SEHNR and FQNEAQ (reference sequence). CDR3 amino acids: CASSLTGNTEAFF. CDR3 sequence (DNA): TGTGCCAGCAGCTTGACGGGGAACACTGAAGCTTTCTTT.

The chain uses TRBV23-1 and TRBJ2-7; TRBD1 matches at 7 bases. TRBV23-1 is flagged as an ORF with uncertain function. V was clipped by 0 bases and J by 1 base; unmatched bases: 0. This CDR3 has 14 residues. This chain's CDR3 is CASSQSDRSYEQYF. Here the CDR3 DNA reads TGCGCCAGCAGTCAATCGGACAGGTCCTACGAGCAGTACTTC.

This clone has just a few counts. The CDR3 DNA reads as TGTGCCAGCGGAGGGGCGGGAGAGAGTTCCTACGAGCAGTACTTC. Residues: CASGGAGESSYEQYF. The chain combines TRBV2 with TRBJ2-7, with 7 bases fitting TRBD2. Germline loops: CDR1 SNHLY, CDR2 FYNNEI. V was clipped by 8 bases and J by 1 base; unmatched bases: 11. The length of the CDR3 is 15 residues.

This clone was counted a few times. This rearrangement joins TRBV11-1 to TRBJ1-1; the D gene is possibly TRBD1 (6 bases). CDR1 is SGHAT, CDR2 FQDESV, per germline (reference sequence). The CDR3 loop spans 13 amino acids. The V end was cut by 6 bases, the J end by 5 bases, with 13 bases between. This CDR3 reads CASSRGARTEAFF. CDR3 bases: TGTGCCAGCAGTCGGGGGGCGCGTACTGAAGCTTTCTTT. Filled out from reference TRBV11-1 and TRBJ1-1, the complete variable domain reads EAEVAQSPRYKITEKSQAVAFWCDPISGHATLYWYRQILGQGPELLVQFQDESVVDDSQLPKDRFSAERLKGVDSTLKIQPAELGDSAMYLCASSRGARTEAFFGQGTRLTVV.

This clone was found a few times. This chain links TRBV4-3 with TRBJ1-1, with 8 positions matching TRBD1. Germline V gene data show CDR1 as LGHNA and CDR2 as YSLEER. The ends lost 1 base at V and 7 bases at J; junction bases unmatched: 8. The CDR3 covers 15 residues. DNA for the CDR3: TGCGCCAGCAGCCAAGCAACCGGGACAGGCGGTGAAGCTTTCTTT. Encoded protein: CASSQATGTGGEAFF.

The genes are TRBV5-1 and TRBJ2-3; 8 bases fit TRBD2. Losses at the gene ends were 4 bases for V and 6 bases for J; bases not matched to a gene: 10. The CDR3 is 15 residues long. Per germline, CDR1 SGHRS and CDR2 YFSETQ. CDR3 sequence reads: CASSAGTSGGDTQYF. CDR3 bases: TGCGCCAGCAGCGCAGGGACTAGTGGGGGGGATACGCAGTATTTT.

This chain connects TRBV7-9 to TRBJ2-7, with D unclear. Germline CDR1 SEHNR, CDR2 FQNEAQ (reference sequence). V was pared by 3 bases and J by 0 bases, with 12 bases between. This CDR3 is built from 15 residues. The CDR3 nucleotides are TGTGCCAGCAGCTTGAATGAATGGCCCTCCTACGAGCAGTACTTC. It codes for CASSLNEWPSYEQYF.

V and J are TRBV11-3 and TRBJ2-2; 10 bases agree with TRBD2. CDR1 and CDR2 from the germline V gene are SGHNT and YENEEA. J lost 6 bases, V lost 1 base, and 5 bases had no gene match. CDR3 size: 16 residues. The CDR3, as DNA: TGTGCCAGCAGCTTAGCACTACTAGCGGGGTCCGGGGAGCTGTTTTTT. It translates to CASSLALLAGSGELFF. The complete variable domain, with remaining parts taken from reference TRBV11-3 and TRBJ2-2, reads EAGVVQSPRYKIIEKKQPVAFWCNPISGHNTLYWYLQNLGQGPELLIRYENEEAVDDSQLPKDRFSAERLKGVDSTLKIQPAELGDSAVYLCASSLALLAGSGELFFGEGSRLTVL.

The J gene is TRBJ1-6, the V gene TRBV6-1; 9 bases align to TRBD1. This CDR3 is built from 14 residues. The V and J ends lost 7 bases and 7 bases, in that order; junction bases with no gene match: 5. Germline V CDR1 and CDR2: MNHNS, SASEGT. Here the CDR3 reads CASILQGANSPLHF. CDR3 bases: TGTGCCAGCATCCTACAGGGGGCAAATTCACCCCTCCACTTT.

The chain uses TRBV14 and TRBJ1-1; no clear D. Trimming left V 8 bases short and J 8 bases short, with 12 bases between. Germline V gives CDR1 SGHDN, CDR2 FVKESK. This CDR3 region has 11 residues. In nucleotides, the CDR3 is TGTGCCAGCGGACGAGGGCCGGAAGCTTTCTTT. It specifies CASGRGPEAFF.

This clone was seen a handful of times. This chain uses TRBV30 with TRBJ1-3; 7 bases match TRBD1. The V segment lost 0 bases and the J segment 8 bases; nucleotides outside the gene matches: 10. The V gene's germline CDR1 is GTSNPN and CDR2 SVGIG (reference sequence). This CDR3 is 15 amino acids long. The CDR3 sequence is CAWSVGGGSRDTIYF. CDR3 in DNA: TGTGCCTGGAGTGTAGGAGGGGGCTCCCGAGACACCATATATTTT.

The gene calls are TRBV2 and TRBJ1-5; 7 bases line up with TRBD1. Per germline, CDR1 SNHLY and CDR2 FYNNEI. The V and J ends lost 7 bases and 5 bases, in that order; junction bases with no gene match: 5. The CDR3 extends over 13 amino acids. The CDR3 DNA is TGTGCCAGCAAATCGACAGGGCATCAGCCCCAGCATTTT. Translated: CASKSTGHQPQHF.

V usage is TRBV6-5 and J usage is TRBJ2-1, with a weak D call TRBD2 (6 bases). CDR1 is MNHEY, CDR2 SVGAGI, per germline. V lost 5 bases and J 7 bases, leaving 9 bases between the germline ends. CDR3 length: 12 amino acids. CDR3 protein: CASSPGSNEQFF. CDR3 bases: TGTGCCAGCAGTCCCGGGAGTAATGAGCAGTTCTTC.

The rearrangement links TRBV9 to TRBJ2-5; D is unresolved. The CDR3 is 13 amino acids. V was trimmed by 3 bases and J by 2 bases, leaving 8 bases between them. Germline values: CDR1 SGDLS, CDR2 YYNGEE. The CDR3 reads CASSARSQETQYF. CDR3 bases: TGTGCCAGCAGCGCACGGTCGCAAGAGACCCAGTACTTC. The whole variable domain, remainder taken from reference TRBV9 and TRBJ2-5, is DSGVTQTPKHLITATGQRVTLRCSPRSGDLSVYWYQQSLDQGLQFLIQYYNGEERAKGNILERFSAQQFPDLHSELNLSSLELGDSALYFCASSARSQETQYFGPGTRLLVL.

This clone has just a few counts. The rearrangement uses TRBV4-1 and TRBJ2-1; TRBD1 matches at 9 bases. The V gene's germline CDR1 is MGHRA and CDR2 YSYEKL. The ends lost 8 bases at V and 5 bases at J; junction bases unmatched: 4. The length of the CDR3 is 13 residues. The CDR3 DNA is TGCGCCAGCGGGGGGACAGGGAACAATGAGCAGTTCTTC. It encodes CASGGTGNNEQFF.

The CDR3 region is CASSFGDRGSADTQYF. The CDR3 DNA reads as TGTGCCAGCAGCTTTGGGGACAGGGGGTCCGCAGATACGCAGTATTTT. The chain links TRBV7-9 to TRBJ2-3, with 11 bases fitting TRBD1. Germline CDR1 reads SEHNR; CDR2 reads FQNEAQ (reference sequence). With V trimmed by 3 bases and J by 4 bases, 6 bases remained unmatched. The CDR3 is 16 residues long.

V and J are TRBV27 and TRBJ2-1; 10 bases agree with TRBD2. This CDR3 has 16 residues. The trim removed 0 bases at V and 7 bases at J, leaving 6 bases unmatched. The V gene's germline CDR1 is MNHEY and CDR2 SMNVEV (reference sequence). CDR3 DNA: TGTGCCAGCAGTTTATCGCCTAGCGGGAGAGGAAATGAGCAGTTCTTC. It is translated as CASSLSPSGRGNEQFF.

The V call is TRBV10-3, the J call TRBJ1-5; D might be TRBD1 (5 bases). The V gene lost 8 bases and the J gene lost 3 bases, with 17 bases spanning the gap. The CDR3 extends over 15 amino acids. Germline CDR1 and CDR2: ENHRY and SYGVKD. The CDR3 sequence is CAIGGTAGPNQPQHF. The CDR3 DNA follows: TGTGCCATCGGGGGGACCGCGGGCCCCAATCAGCCCCAGCATTTT.

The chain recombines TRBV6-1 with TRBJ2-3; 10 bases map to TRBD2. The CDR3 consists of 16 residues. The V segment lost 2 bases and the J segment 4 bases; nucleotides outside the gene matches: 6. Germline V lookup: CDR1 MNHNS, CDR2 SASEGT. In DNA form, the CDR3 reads TGTGCCAGCAGTGAAATGCTAGCGGGAGCTCCAGATACGCAGTATTTT. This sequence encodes CASSEMLAGAPDTQYF.

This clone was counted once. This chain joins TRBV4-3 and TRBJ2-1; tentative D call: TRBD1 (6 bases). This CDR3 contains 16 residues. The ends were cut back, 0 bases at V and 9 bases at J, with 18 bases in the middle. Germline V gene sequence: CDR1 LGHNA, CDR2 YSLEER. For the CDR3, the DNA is TGCGCCAGCAGCCAAGATTATACAGGGCTCCCCGGTGAGCAGTTCTTC. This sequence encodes CASSQDYTGLPGEQFF.

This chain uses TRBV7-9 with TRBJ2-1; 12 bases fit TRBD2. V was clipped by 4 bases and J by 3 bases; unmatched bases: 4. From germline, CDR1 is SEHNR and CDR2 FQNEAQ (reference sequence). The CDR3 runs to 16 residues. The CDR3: CASSSLAGGIYNEQFF. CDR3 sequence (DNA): TGTGCCAGCAGCTCCCTAGCGGGGGGGATCTACAATGAGCAGTTCTTC.

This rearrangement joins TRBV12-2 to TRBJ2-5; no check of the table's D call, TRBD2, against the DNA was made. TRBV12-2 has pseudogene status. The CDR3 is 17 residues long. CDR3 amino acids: CASRRPGLAGVEETQYF. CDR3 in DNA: TGTGCAAGTCGCCGGCCGGGACTAGCGGGAGTTGAAGAGACCCAGTACTTC.

The CDR3 region has the DNA TGTGCCAGCAGTTTACCCAGACAGGGGGGAACTGAAGCTTTCTTT. Its protein product is CASSLPRQGGTEAFF. The chain joins TRBV28 to TRBJ1-1; TRBD1 matches at 9 bases. This CDR3 spans 15 amino acids. The trim removed 2 bases at V and 5 bases at J, leaving 6 bases unmatched. Germline V gives CDR1 MDHEN, CDR2 SYDVKM.

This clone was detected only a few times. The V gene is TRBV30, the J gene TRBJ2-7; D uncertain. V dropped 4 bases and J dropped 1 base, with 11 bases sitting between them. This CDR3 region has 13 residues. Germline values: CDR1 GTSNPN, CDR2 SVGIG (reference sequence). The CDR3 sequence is CAWTAGNSYEQYF. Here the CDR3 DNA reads TGTGCCTGGACGGCAGGTAATTCCTACGAGCAGTACTTC.

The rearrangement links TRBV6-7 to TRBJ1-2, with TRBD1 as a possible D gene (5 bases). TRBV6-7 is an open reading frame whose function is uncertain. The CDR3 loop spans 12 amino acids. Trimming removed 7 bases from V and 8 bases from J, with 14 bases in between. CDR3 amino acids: CASTHLGGGYTF. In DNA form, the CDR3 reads TGTGCCAGCACCCACCTGGGGGGGGGCTACACCTTC.

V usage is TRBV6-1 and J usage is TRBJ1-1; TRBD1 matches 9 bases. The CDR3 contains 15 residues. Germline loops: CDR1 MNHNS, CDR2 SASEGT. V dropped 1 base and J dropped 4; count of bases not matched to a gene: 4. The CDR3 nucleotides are TGTGCCAGCAGTGAAGAGGGGACAGGGTCCACTGAAGCTTTCTTT. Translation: CASSEEGTGSTEAFF.

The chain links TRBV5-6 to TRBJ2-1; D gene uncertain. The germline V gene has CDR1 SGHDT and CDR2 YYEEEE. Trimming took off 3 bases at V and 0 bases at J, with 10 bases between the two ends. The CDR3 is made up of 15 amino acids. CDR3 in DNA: TGTGCCAGCAGCTCCACCCCGAGCTCCTACAATGAGCAGTTCTTC. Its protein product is CASSSTPSSYNEQFF.

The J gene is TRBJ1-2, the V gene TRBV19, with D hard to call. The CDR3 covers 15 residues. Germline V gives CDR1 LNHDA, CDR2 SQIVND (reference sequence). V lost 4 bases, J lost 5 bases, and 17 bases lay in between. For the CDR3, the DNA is TGTGCCAGTAGTACCCAAACACAAACCGGGTATGGCTACACCTTC. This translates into CASSTQTQTGYGYTF.